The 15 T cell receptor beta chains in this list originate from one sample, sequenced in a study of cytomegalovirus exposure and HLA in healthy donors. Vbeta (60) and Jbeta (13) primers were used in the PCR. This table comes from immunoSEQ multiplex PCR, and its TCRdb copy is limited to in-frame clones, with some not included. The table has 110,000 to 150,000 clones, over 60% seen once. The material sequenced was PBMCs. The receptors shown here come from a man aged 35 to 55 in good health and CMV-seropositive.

CDR3 sequence (DNA): TGTGCCAGCAGTGAGGAGGGTACTCCTTCACCCCTCCACTTT. Amino acids: CASSEEGTPSPLHF. This chain joins TRBV2 and TRBJ1-6; D is ambiguous. The CDR3 is 14 amino acids. V lost 3 bases, J lost 9 bases, and 12 bases lay in between. The germline V gene has CDR1 SNHLY and CDR2 FYNNEI.

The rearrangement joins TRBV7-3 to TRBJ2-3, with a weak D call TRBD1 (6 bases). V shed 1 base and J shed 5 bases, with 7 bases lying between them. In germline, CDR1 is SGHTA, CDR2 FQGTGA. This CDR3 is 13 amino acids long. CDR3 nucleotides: TGTGCCAGCAGCTTAAGAGGGGGAGATACGCAGTATTTT. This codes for CASSLRGGDTQYF.

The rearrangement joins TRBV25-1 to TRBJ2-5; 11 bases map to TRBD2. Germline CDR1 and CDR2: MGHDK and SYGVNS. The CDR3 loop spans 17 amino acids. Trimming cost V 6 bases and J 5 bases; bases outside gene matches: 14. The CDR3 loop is CASSDKTLAGGGETQYF. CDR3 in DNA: TGTGCCAGCAGCGACAAAACATTAGCGGGAGGGGGGGAGACCCAGTACTTC.

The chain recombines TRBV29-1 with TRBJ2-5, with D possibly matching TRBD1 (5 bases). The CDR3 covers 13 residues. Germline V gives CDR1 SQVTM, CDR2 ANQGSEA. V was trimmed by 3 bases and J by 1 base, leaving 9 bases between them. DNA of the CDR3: TGCAGCGTTGAGGGGCAGACCCAAGAGACCCAGTACTTC. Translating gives CSVEGQTQETQYF.

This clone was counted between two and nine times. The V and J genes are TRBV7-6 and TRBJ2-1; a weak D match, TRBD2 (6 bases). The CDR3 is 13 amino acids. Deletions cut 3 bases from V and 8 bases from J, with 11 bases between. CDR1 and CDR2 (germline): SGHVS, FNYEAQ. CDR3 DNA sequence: TGTGCCAGCAGCTTGGGGGACTGGGATGAGCAGTTCTTC. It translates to CASSLGDWDEQFF.

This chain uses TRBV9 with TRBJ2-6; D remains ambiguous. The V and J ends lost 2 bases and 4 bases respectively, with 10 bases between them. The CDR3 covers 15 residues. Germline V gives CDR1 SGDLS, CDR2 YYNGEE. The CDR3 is CASSVPPSGANVLTF. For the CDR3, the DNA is TGTGCCAGCAGCGTCCCCCCGAGCGGGGCCAACGTCCTGACTTTC.

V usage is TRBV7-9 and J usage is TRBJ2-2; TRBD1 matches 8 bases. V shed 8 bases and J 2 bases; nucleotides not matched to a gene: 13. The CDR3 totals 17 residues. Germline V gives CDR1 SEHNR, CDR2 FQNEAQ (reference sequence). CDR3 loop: CASGTGPDRPNTGELFF. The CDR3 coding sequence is TGTGCCAGCGGGACAGGCCCGGACAGACCCAACACCGGGGAGCTGTTTTTT.

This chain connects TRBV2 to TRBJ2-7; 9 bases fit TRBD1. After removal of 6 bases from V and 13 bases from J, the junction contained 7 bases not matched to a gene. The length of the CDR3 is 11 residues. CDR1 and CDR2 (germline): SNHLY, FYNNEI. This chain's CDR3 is CASRDGQGRYF. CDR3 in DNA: TGTGCCAGCAGAGACGGACAGGGGAGATACTTC.

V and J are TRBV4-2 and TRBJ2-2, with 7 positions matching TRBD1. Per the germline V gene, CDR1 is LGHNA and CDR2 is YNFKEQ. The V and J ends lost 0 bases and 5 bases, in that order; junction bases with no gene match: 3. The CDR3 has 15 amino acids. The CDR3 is CASSQDRQGTGELFF. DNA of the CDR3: TGTGCCAGCAGCCAAGACAGACAGGGAACCGGGGAGCTGTTTTTT.

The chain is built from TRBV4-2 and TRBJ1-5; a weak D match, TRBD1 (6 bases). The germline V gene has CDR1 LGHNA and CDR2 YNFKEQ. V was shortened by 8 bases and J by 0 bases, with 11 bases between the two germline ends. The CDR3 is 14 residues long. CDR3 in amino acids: CASGRGASNQPQHF. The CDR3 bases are TGTGCCAGCGGGCGGGGGGCTAGCAATCAGCCCCAGCATTTT.

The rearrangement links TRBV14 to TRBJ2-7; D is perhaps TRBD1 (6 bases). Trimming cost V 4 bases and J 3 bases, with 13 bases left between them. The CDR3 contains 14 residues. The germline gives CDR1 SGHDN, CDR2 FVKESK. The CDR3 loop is CASSPTGHDYEQYF. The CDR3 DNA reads TGTGCCAGCAGCCCGACAGGTCATGACTACGAGCAGTACTTC.

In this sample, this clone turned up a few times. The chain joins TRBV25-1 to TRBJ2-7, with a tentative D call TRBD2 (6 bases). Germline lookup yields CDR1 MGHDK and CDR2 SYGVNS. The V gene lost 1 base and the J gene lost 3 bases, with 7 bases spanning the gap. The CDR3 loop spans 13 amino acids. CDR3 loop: CASSEWGDYEQYF. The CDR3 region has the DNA TGTGCCAGCAGTGAATGGGGGGACTACGAGCAGTACTTC.

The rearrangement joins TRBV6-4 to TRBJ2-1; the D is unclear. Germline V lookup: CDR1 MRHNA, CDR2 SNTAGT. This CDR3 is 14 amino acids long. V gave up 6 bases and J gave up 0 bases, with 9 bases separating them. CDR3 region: CASSPGSSYNEQFF. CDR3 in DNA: TGTGCCAGCAGCCCGGGTAGCTCCTACAATGAGCAGTTCTTC.

CDR3 amino acids: CASSLDPRSSGNTIYF. The CDR3 DNA reads TGTGCCAGCAGCTTGGACCCTCGGAGCTCTGGAAACACCATATATTTT. V is TRBV5-6 and J is TRBJ1-3; D unclear. The V gene's germline CDR1 is SGHDT and CDR2 YYEEEE. V lost 0 bases and J lost 0, with 10 bases in between. The CDR3 has 16 residues.

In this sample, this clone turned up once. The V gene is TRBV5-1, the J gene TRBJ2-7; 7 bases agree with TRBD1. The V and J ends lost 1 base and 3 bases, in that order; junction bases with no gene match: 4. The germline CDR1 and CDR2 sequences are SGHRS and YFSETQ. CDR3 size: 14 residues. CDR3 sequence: CASSLWGTDYEQYF. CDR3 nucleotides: TGCGCCAGCAGCTTGTGGGGGACAGACTACGAGCAGTACTTC.